Presented here are 9 T cell receptor beta chains from one specimen sequenced in a study of blood T cell repertoires in COVID-19. Measured with immunoSEQ multiplex PCR; TCRdb has only the in-frame clones, and not every one. The sample holds approximately 80,000 clones; roughly 90% are singletons and the top ten take 9.1%. Sequencing was performed on peripheral blood. These receptors were taken from a human donor in a cohort sampled during active COVID-19.

This chain links TRBV9 with TRBJ1-1, with 8 bases matching TRBD1. The length of the CDR3 is 16 residues. Unmatched junction bases numbered 13, after V lost 4 bases and J lost 5 bases. Germline V CDR1 and CDR2: SGDLS, YYNGEE. The CDR3 DNA sequence: TGTGCCAGCAGCCCTGGACAGGGTGGATTGGAGACTGAAGCTTTCTTT. Translating gives CASSPGQGGLETEAFF.

The chain couples TRBV19 to TRBJ1-5, with a tentative D call TRBD1 (6 bases). CDR3 size: 14 residues. CDR1 LNHDA and CDR2 SQIVND come from the germline V gene (reference sequence). Trimming pared 5 bases from V and 6 bases from J, leaving 14 bases between. CDR3 region: CASSAQGFAQPQHF. The DNA for the CDR3 is TGTGCCAGTAGTGCACAGGGTTTTGCTCAGCCCCAGCATTTT.

The chain joins TRBV9 to TRBJ2-7; D might be TRBD2 (6 bases). V was pared by 0 bases and J by 3 bases, with 19 bases between. The germline V gene encodes CDR1 SGDLS and CDR2 YYNGEE. This CDR3 has 17 amino acids. CDR3 DNA: TGTGCCAGCAGCGTAGATGAGGGACTCCCTCCGATCTACGAGCAGTACTTC. Translating gives CASSVDEGLPPIYEQYF.

V gene TRBV5-1 combines with J gene TRBJ2-7, with D maybe TRBD2 (6 bases). Germline CDR1 reads SGHRS; CDR2 reads YFSETQ. The ends were cut back, 3 bases at V and 3 bases at J, with 16 bases in the middle. The CDR3 has 15 residues. The CDR3 loop reads CASSSAGTPHYEQYF. The CDR3 DNA reads TGCGCCAGCAGCTCGGCCGGGACTCCGCACTACGAGCAGTACTTC.

CDR3 sequence: CASSHSYEQYF. In DNA, the CDR3 is TGTGCCAGCAGCCACAGCTACGAGCAGTACTTC. The chain is built from TRBV3-1 (or the pseudogene TRBV3-2) and TRBJ2-7, with D unresolved. Germline V lookup: CDR1 LGHDT, CDR2 YNNKEL (reference sequence). Trimming shortened V by 3 bases and J by 3 bases, and 3 bases separated the two germline ends. The CDR3 length is 11 residues.

Comments on this clone: The junction and the germline gene differ at one end; a read error may be behind it. The rearrangement joins TRBV6-5 to TRBJ2-7, with TRBD2 matching over 15 bases. Germline CDR1 is MNHEY and CDR2 is SVGAGI. This CDR3 spans 15 amino acids. The CDR3 DNA reads TGTGCCAGCAGTTCCAGTGGGACTAGCGGGAGGCCAGCGAACTTC. It specifies CASSSSGTSGRPANF.

V gene TRBV2 combines with J gene TRBJ2-3; 10 nucleotides match TRBD2. V lost 1 base and J lost 4; bases outside the gene matches: 5. The CDR3 has 16 residues. From germline, CDR1 is SNHLY and CDR2 FYNNEI. In nucleotides, the CDR3 is TGTGCCAGCAGTGAAGGAGCGGGGGGGCAGGCAGATACGCAGTATTTT. Protein product: CASSEGAGGQADTQYF.

The V and J genes are TRBV13 and TRBJ2-5; 10 bases agree with TRBD1. This CDR3 has 15 amino acids. The J segment lost 5 bases and the V segment lost 4 bases, leaving 7 bases of the junction unmatched. Per the germline V gene, CDR1 is PRHDT and CDR2 is FYEKMQ (reference sequence). DNA of the CDR3: TGTGCCAGCAGCTCCCGACAGGGGGCAGGGGAGACCCAGTACTTC. Translating gives CASSSRQGAGETQYF.

This clone was seen a single time. The chain carries TRBV29-1 and TRBJ2-1; 15 nucleotides line up with TRBD2. The CDR3 is made up of 19 amino acids. The germline V gene encodes CDR1 SQVTM and CDR2 ANQGSEA. With 0 bases clipped from V and 0 bases from J, the junction kept 6 bases outside the gene matches. In DNA form, the CDR3 reads TGCAGCGTTGAAGACCCCGGGACTAGCGGGGGGAGCTCCTACAATGAGCAGTTCTTC. This codes for CSVEDPGTSGGSSYNEQFF.